Following are 23 T cell receptor beta chains from one sample sequenced in a study of vaccination and CD4 T cells after COVID-19. As to treatment: approximately 9-day PBMC culture with coronavirus spike peptide pools or control peptides (ViraFEST assay). No cognate antigen is known for these TCRs. The assay that was used to sequence DNA from cultured CD4+ T cells was the Oncomine TCR Beta short-read assay. MiXCR, run by TCRdb on the PCR reads, gives a single entry per CDR3 protein. The sample lists 15,000 or so distinct CDR3 sequences, 43% occurring once. The sample was CD4+ T cells from blood, cultured in vitro. Every receptor here comes from a human donor who had recovered from COVID-19.

The sample holds a few counts of this clonotype. The chain links TRBV6-1 to TRBJ1-1, with TRBD1 matching over 10 bases. Trimming removed 2 bases from V and 4 bases from J; junction bases left unmatched: 4. The CDR3 loop spans 15 amino acids. Germline-derived CDR1 and CDR2 are MNHNS and SASEGT. Written as DNA, the CDR3 is TGTGCCAGCAGTGAAAAGACAGGGGGCAGCACTGAAGCTTTCTTT. Translating it yields CASSEKTGGSTEAFF.

In DNA form, the CDR3 reads TGTGCCAGCTCACCCGAGGGACAGGGGGCAGACACCGGGGAGCTGTTTTTT. This codes for CASSPEGQGADTGELFF. The rearrangement links TRBV18 to TRBJ2-2; 12 bases line up with TRBD1. The CDR3 extends over 17 amino acids. With V trimmed by 3 bases and J by 3 bases, 5 bases remained unmatched. Per the germline V gene, CDR1 is KGHSH and CDR2 is LQKENI. The variable domain in full, completed from reference TRBV18 and TRBJ2-2, reads NAGVMQNPRHLVRRRGQEARLRCSPMKGHSHVYWYRQLPEEGLKFMVYLQKENIIDESGMPKERFSAEFPKEGPSILRIQQVVRGDSAAYFCASSPEGQGADTGELFFGEGSRLTVL.

J is TRBJ2-5 and V is TRBV6-2 or TRBV6-3, with 8 bases fitting TRBD1. Germline V CDR1 and CDR2: MNHEY, SVGEGT. There are 17 residues in the CDR3. The ends lost 6 bases at V and 0 bases at J; junction bases unmatched: 12. The CDR3 coding sequence is TGTGCCAGCAGCTCCGGGACAGGTACTCGTGACCAAGAGACCCAGTACTTC. This encodes CASSSGTGTRDQETQYF.

V gene TRBV20-1 combines with J gene TRBJ2-4, with 10 bases matching TRBD2. The V gene end was trimmed by 0 bases and the J gene end by 1 base; junction bases not matched to a gene: 6. Germline values: CDR1 DFQATT, CDR2 SNEGSKA (reference sequence). This CDR3 spans 17 amino acids. This CDR3 reads CSAREWGTSVAKNIQYF. The CDR3 DNA reads TGCAGTGCTAGAGAGTGGGGGACTAGCGTGGCCAAAAACATTCAGTACTTC.

J is TRBJ1-3 and V is TRBV19; D remains unclear. The CDR3 has 18 residues. Trimming removed 0 bases from V and 2 bases from J, with 17 bases in between. CDR1 LNHDA and CDR2 SQIVND come from the germline V gene (reference sequence). The CDR3 is CASSIDLGRPGTGNTIYF. Written as DNA, the CDR3 is TGTGCCAGTAGTATAGACCTAGGACGGCCGGGGACTGGAAACACCATATATTTT.

V usage is TRBV6-5 and J usage is TRBJ2-5, with a tentative D call TRBD1 (5 bases). Germline loops: CDR1 MNHEY, CDR2 SVGAGI. V lost 4 bases and J 5 bases, leaving 11 bases between the germline ends. The CDR3 spans 13 residues. The CDR3 loop is CASSWGRRETQYF. CDR3 nucleotide sequence: TGTGCCAGCAGTTGGGGCCGGCGGGAGACCCAGTACTTC.

This clonotype rates as medium-sized. V usage is TRBV27 and J usage is TRBJ2-6; D gene uncertain. V lost 2 bases and J 2 bases, leaving 10 bases between the germline ends. Per germline, CDR1 MNHEY and CDR2 SMNVEV (reference sequence). The CDR3 runs 16 residues. CDR3 protein: CASSLVGNPGANVLTF. In DNA, the CDR3 is TGTGCCAGCAGTTTAGTAGGGAACCCTGGGGCCAACGTCCTGACTTTC.

This sequence joins TRBV2 and TRBJ2-1; no clear D. The CDR3 loop spans 10 amino acids. Germline V gives CDR1 SNHLY, CDR2 FYNNEI. Trimming stripped 9 bases from V and 4 bases from J, with 4 bases between. The CDR3 reads CASEYNEQFF. CDR3 coding DNA: TGTGCCAGTGAATACAATGAGCAGTTCTTC.

J is TRBJ2-7 and V is TRBV19, with 10 bases that match TRBD1. The germline CDR1 and CDR2 sequences are LNHDA and SQIVND (reference sequence). The CDR3 loop spans 16 amino acids. Trimming removed 7 bases from V and 2 bases from J; junction bases left unmatched: 11. The CDR3 is CASTPGGTGAPYEQYF. As DNA, the CDR3 is TGTGCCAGTACCCCAGGGGGGACAGGGGCCCCCTACGAGCAGTACTTC.

The rearrangement joins TRBV2 to TRBJ1-5; the D gene is possibly TRBD1 (6 bases). The CDR3 totals 14 residues. V was trimmed by 4 bases and J by 4 bases, leaving 11 bases between them. Germline V CDR1 and CDR2: SNHLY, FYNNEI. CDR3 amino acids: CASSAGARNQPQHF. The CDR3 DNA is TGTGCCAGCAGTGCGGGGGCGCGAAATCAGCCCCAGCATTTT.

Here the CDR3 DNA reads TGTGCCAGCAGCTTAGCGGACAACTATGGCTACACCTTC. It translates to CASSLADNYGYTF. The chain recombines TRBV7-2 with TRBJ1-2; D not certain. CDR1 is SGHTA, CDR2 FQGNSA, per germline. This CDR3 is 13 amino acids long. V was clipped by 0 bases and J by 2 bases, with 4 bases between them.

J is TRBJ1-1 and V is TRBV24-1, with D possibly being TRBD1 (5 bases). Trimming stripped 9 bases from V and 4 bases from J, with 17 bases between. The CDR3 loop spans 14 amino acids. From germline, CDR1 is KGHDR and CDR2 SFDVKD. The CDR3 coding sequence is TGTGCCACCCTACGCCTGTGGGGGATCACTGAAGCTTTCTTT. Protein product: CATLRLWGITEAFF.

J is TRBJ1-5 and V is TRBV2; D perhaps matches TRBD1 (6 bases). CDR3 length equals 13 residues. Trimming shortened V by 6 bases and J by 11 bases, and 17 bases separated the two germline ends. Germline assignment: CDR1 SNHLY and CDR2 FYNNEI. DNA for the CDR3: TGTGCCAGCAGGGGGAGGGGGTTGGTGGCCCAGCATTTT. Its translation is CASRGRGLVAQHF. Based on the CDR3 plus reference TRBV2 and TRBJ1-5, the full variable domain is EPEVTQTPSHQVTQMGQEVILRCVPISNHLYFYWYRQILGQKVEFLVSFYNNEISEKSEIFDDQFSVERPDGSNFTLKIRSTKLEDSAMYFCASRGRGLVAQHFGDGTRLSIL.

This clonotype was detected a few times. The chain combines TRBV19 with TRBJ2-7, with 12 bases identical to TRBD1. V was clipped by 7 bases and J by 5 bases; unmatched bases: 12. The CDR3 runs 16 residues. Germline V CDR1 and CDR2: LNHDA, SQIVND (reference sequence). The CDR3 region is CASINRGQGARDEQYF. The CDR3 DNA reads TGTGCCAGTATTAACCGGGGACAGGGGGCTCGAGACGAGCAGTACTTC.

This rearrangement joins TRBV6-2 or TRBV6-3 to TRBJ1-1; D possibly corresponds to TRBD1 (5 bases). With 6 bases removed from V and 4 bases from J, the gap between germline ends came to 9 bases. CDR1 and CDR2 from the germline V gene are MNHEY and SVGEGT. This CDR3 is built from 12 residues. The CDR3 sequence: CASSPGFTEAFF. CDR3 coding DNA: TGTGCCAGCAGCCCAGGGTTCACTGAAGCTTTCTTT.

V usage is TRBV30 and J usage is TRBJ2-3, with TRBD1 as a possible D gene (6 bases). The CDR3 is made up of 19 amino acids. Germline loops: CDR1 GTSNPN, CDR2 SVGIG (reference sequence). Trimming took 3 bases from V and 0 from J, leaving 25 bases between them. The CDR3 sequence is CAWSNFDRNRYPSTDTQYF. In nucleotides, the CDR3 is TGTGCCTGGAGCAATTTTGACAGGAATCGGTACCCTAGCACAGATACGCAGTATTTT.

V gene TRBV19 combines with J gene TRBJ2-1; the D is unclear. There are 10 residues in the CDR3. CDR1 and CDR2 (germline): LNHDA, SQIVND (reference sequence). The V end was cut by 8 bases, the J end by 9 bases, with 8 bases between. DNA of the CDR3: TGTGCCAGTGGCTCGGGTGAGCAGTTCTTC. This encodes CASGSGEQFF.

The J gene is TRBJ1-3, the V gene TRBV2; D is ambiguous. V dropped 7 bases and J dropped 4 bases, with 11 bases sitting between them. The V gene's germline CDR1 is SNHLY and CDR2 FYNNEI. The CDR3 is made up of 13 amino acids. The CDR3 is CASNRVAGNTIYF. DNA of the CDR3: TGTGCCAGCAATCGGGTTGCAGGAAACACCATATATTTT.

V usage is TRBV12-3 or TRBV12-4 and J usage is TRBJ1-1, with unresolved D. CDR3 length: 13 amino acids. The V end lost 2 bases, the J end lost 4 bases, and 8 bases lay between the germline ends. The CDR3 DNA reads as TGTGCCAGCAGTTTACGTCGGGGCACTGAAGCTTTCTTT. Translation: CASSLRRGTEAFF.

V and J are TRBV19 and TRBJ1-2; 7 positions agree with TRBD1. Germline trimming cut 8 bases from V and 8 bases from J; bases unmatched to any gene: 14. The CDR3 is made up of 14 amino acids. Looked up from germline, CDR1 is LNHDA and CDR2 is SQIVND (reference sequence). The CDR3 reads CASWDRTSSKGYTF. For the CDR3, the DNA is TGTGCCAGTTGGGACAGAACATCTTCTAAAGGCTACACCTTC.

This chain connects TRBV11-2 to TRBJ2-3, with 12 bases that match TRBD2. Per the germline V gene, CDR1 is SGHAT and CDR2 is FQNNGV. The CDR3 covers 17 residues. Trimming took 1 base from V and 3 from J; bases not matched to a gene: 5. The CDR3 bases are TGTGCCAGCAGCTTAGTTTCGACTAGCGGGAGTACAGATACGCAGTATTTT. Translated, it gives CASSLVSTSGSTDTQYF.

This clonotype came up a few times. The chain has TRBV2 and TRBJ2-7, with 7 bases aligning to TRBD1. The ends lost 5 bases at V and 6 bases at J; junction bases unmatched: 7. The CDR3 totals 13 residues. The V gene's germline CDR1 is SNHLY and CDR2 FYNNEI. The CDR3 sequence: CASSPFPGGEQYF. The CDR3 DNA is TGTGCCAGCAGTCCCTTTCCAGGGGGCGAGCAGTACTTC.

This clonotype qualifies as medium-sized. This sequence joins TRBV18 and TRBJ1-1; D is ambiguous. Germline-derived CDR1 and CDR2 are KGHSH and LQKENI. The V and J ends lost 3 bases and 5 bases respectively, with 13 bases between them. The length of the CDR3 is 14 residues. CDR3 amino acids: CASSPQDRRTEAFF. DNA for the CDR3: TGTGCCAGCTCACCCCAGGACCGGCGGACTGAAGCTTTCTTT.